This TCR beta chain was obtained from a study of tumor and adjacent non-tumor tissue in lung cancer. Three rounds of nested PCR, following a modified ARM-PCR protocol, produced the TCRbeta library. A single record per CDR3 protein comes from TCRdb applying MiXCR to the multiplex PCR reads. The sample includes 65,000 to 80,000 distinct CDR3 sequences, 55% to 85% seen only once; the top ten take 28%. A remark on this clonotype: The conserved phenylalanine or tryptophan is not found at the CDR3 terminus, so this likely reflects a read error.

RNA was extracted from bulk tissue without any cell sorting. The germline V gene has CDR1 SQVTM and CDR2 ANQGSEA. This CDR3 spans 12 amino acids. Material for sequencing was lung tumor tissue. The sequence was obtained from a man aged 60-69 years with non-small cell lung cancer. The chain couples TRBV29-1 to TRBJ1-1, with a possible D match to TRBD1 (5 bases). DNA of the CDR3: TGTAGTTTAAAAGAGGGGAGGACTGAAGCTTTCCTT. As protein: CSLKEGRTEAFL.